A single sample is the source of the 32 T cell receptor beta chains below, sequenced in a study of CD8+ T cells in alopecia areata. Investigators isolated RNA and reverse transcribed it into cDNA to act as the sequencing template. Produced via immunoSEQ multiplex PCR; TCRdb's table is partial and in-frame only. The sample shows over 100,000 clones, 45% to 50% of them seen only once. The sequences come from CD8+ T cells sorted from blood, collected at week 0. The receptors come from a human donor with alopecia areata.

This chain uses TRBV1 with TRBJ2-3. TRBV1 is given as a pseudogene. This CDR3 has 15 residues. The CDR3 DNA reads TGCACCAGCAGAGTCACAGGACCCGAGGGAGATACGCAGTATTTT. It is translated as CTSRVTGPEGDTQYF.

This CDR3 reads CSASMGRGPFF. The CDR3 DNA reads TGCAGTGCTAGTATGGGCCGGGGGCCTTTCTTT. V and J are TRBV20-1 and TRBJ1-1; a weak D match, TRBD1 (6 bases). The length of the CDR3 is 11 residues. Per germline, CDR1 DFQATT and CDR2 SNEGSKA (reference sequence). V was clipped by 3 bases and J by 12 bases, with 14 bases between them.

This clone showed up just once. V usage is TRBV29-1 and J usage is TRBJ2-3; tentatively, D is TRBD2 (5 bases). The CDR3 sequence is 17 residues long. With 6 bases removed from V and 5 bases from J, the gap between germline ends came to 27 bases. CDR1 and CDR2 (germline): SQVTM, ANQGSEA. CDR3 nucleotide sequence: TGCAGCGTCCTAGCCCCTCGGGAACTATCGAGTTTAGATACGCAGTATTTT. Its translation: CSVLAPRELSSLDTQYF.

The rearrangement links TRBV27 to TRBJ1-6; the D is unclear. Germline V gene lookup returns CDR1 MNHEY and CDR2 SMNVEV (reference sequence). This CDR3 has 13 residues. V was shortened by 5 bases and J by 9 bases, with 11 bases between the two germline ends. CDR3 nucleotide sequence: TGTGCCAGCAGTCCCCTAGCCCCTTCACCCCTCCACTTT. Its translation: CASSPLAPSPLHF.

The rearrangement links TRBV5-1 to TRBJ2-7; TRBD2 agrees at 9 bases. The germline CDR1 and CDR2 sequences are SGHRS and YFSETQ. The CDR3 spans 15 residues. The V and J ends lost 5 bases and 0 bases, in that order; junction bases with no gene match: 6. The CDR3 nucleotides read TGCGCCAGCAGGTTCAGACTAGCGGACTCCTACGAGCAGTACTTC. Residues: CASRFRLADSYEQYF.

The chain uses TRBV7-3 and TRBJ1-1, with D maybe TRBD1 (5 bases). V dropped 4 bases and J dropped 1 base, with 13 bases sitting between them. Germline CDR1 is SGHTA and CDR2 is FQGTGA. The CDR3 is 15 amino acids. CDR3 sequence reads: CASSSTVDRNTEAFF. CDR3 in DNA: TGTGCCAGCAGCTCCACCGTCGACAGGAACACTGAAGCTTTCTTT.

The V and J genes are TRBV5-5 and TRBJ1-5, with 7 nucleotides matching TRBD1. Looked up from germline, CDR1 is SGHKS and CDR2 is YYEKEE (reference sequence). V lost 2 bases, J lost 7 bases, and 3 bases stayed unmatched. The CDR3 is made up of 13 amino acids. The CDR3 DNA sequence: TGTGCCAGCAGCTTAACAGGGGAGCAGCCCCAGCATTTT. The encoded protein is CASSLTGEQPQHF.

The chain recombines TRBV29-1 with TRBJ2-7; no reliable D call. V was clipped by 6 bases and J by 3 bases, with 9 bases between them. Germline CDR1 is SQVTM and CDR2 is ANQGSEA. The CDR3 totals 11 residues. This chain's CDR3 is CSVFGDYEQYF. The CDR3 DNA follows: TGCAGCGTCTTCGGTGACTACGAGCAGTACTTC.

J is TRBJ2-1 and V is TRBV29-1; tentatively, D is TRBD2 (6 bases). The germline V gene has CDR1 SQVTM and CDR2 ANQGSEA. This CDR3 contains 13 residues. V lost 7 bases and J 5 bases, leaving 15 bases between the germline ends. The CDR3, as DNA: TGCAGCGCGGATGGGGGGATCCACAATGAGCAGTTCTTC. Its protein product is CSADGGIHNEQFF.

This clone has only one observation. The chain is built from TRBV5-1 and TRBJ2-1, with unresolved D. The V end lost 0 bases, the J end lost 0 bases, and 10 bases lay between the germline ends. The germline V gene encodes CDR1 SGHRS and CDR2 YFSETQ. The CDR3 covers 16 residues. The CDR3 DNA reads as TGCGCCAGCAGCTTGGACGACAACCACTCCTACAATGAGCAGTTCTTC. It translates to CASSLDDNHSYNEQFF.

This clone was detected a few times. This chain uses TRBV28 with TRBJ1-6; no firm D call. Germline CDR1 and CDR2: MDHEN and SYDVKM. The CDR3 is 15 residues long. V was pared by 4 bases and J by 3 bases, with 10 bases between. CDR3 sequence: CASSWTGIYNSPLHF. The CDR3, as DNA: TGTGCCAGCAGTTGGACGGGTATCTATAATTCACCCCTCCACTTT.

This clone was seen at least ten times. The rearrangement joins TRBV6-4 to TRBJ2-3; 9 nucleotides align to TRBD1. This CDR3 spans 14 amino acids. J was trimmed by 1 base and V by 4 bases; bases with no gene match: 0. Germline values: CDR1 MRHNA, CDR2 SNTAGT. The CDR3 DNA sequence: TGTGCCAGCAGTGGGACAGGGGGCACAGATACGCAGTATTTT. It codes for CASSGTGGTDTQYF.

This clone was detected once. The CDR3 nucleotides read TGTGCCAGCAGCCAATACTTCCTAAACGAGCAGTACTTC. Translation: CASSQYFLNEQYF. J is TRBJ2-7 and V is TRBV13; D gene uncertain. Germline V gives CDR1 PRHDT, CDR2 FYEKMQ (reference sequence). CDR3 length: 13 amino acids. Trimming pared 5 bases from V and 5 bases from J, leaving 13 bases between.

In its sample, this clone was seen a few times. The CDR3 DNA reads TGCGCCAGCAGCCCCAACCCCTCCTATAGCAATCAGCCCCAGCATTTT. This sequence encodes CASSPNPSYSNQPQHF. The J gene is TRBJ1-5, the V gene TRBV4-1; D gene uncertain. Germline loops: CDR1 MGHRA, CDR2 YSYEKL. This CDR3 has 16 amino acids. V was cut by 4 bases and J by 0 bases, with 13 bases left in between.

This clone was recorded a few times. The rearrangement joins TRBV30 to TRBJ2-7; D is possibly TRBD2 (5 bases). Looked up from germline, CDR1 is GTSNPN and CDR2 is SVGIG (reference sequence). Trimming took 1 base from V and 6 from J, leaving 28 bases between them. The CDR3 spans 18 residues. The CDR3 bases are TGTGCCTGGAGTGGGGCGCAAAAACAACCACGCTACGAGGGCGAGCAGTACTTC. This translates into CAWSGAQKQPRYEGEQYF.

This clone was seen a few times. The J gene is TRBJ1-1, the V gene TRBV15; D is ambiguous. Looked up from germline, CDR1 is LNHNV and CDR2 is YYDKDF (reference sequence). V gave up 5 bases and J gave up 6 bases, with 10 bases separating them. The CDR3 spans 12 residues. The CDR3 sequence is CATSEHGPEAFF. In DNA, the CDR3 is TGTGCCACCAGCGAACACGGACCTGAAGCTTTCTTT.

The chain couples TRBV25-1 to TRBJ2-5, with D perhaps matching TRBD1 or TRBD2 (5 bases each). The germline V and J ends were trimmed by 7 bases and 4 bases, with 10 bases remaining between them. Germline loops: CDR1 MGHDK, CDR2 SYGVNS. The CDR3 contains 12 residues. This chain's CDR3 is CASMSGGETQYF. The DNA of the CDR3 is TGTGCCAGCATGAGTGGGGGAGAGACCCAGTACTTC.

This clone appeared a few times. CDR3 protein: CATTTGRKYEQYF. As DNA, the CDR3 is TGTGCCACTACGACAGGGCGGAAGTACGAGCAGTACTTC. The gene calls are TRBV13 and TRBJ2-7; 7 bases match TRBD1. Germline V lookup: CDR1 PRHDT, CDR2 FYEKMQ (reference sequence). The CDR3 spans 13 residues. V gave up 10 bases and J gave up 4 bases; unmatched junction bases: 10.

This chain links TRBV30 with TRBJ1-1; D unresolved. The length of the CDR3 is 13 residues. V was shortened by 3 bases and J by 0 bases, with 8 bases between the two germline ends. Germline lookup yields CDR1 GTSNPN and CDR2 SVGIG (reference sequence). CDR3 coding DNA: TGTGCCTGGAGGATTGTAATGAACACTGAAGCTTTCTTT. Its protein product is CAWRIVMNTEAFF.

The chain combines TRBV25-1 with TRBJ1-2; maybe TRBD1 (6 bases). The germline V gene encodes CDR1 MGHDK and CDR2 SYGVNS. The V end was cut by 2 bases, the J end by 5 bases, with 9 bases between. This CDR3 is built from 13 residues. The CDR3 reads CASSEQTGYGYTF. CDR3 bases: TGTGCCAGCAGTGAACAAACAGGGTATGGCTACACCTTC.

This clone was seen a few times. The chain carries TRBV7-6 and TRBJ1-4; D not certain. The CDR3 has 15 residues. CDR1 is SGHVS, CDR2 FNYEAQ, per germline. V was cut by 1 base and J by 0 bases, with 6 bases left in between. This CDR3 is CASSLEVATNEKLFF. The CDR3 DNA sequence: TGTGCCAGCAGCTTAGAAGTAGCAACTAATGAAAAACTGTTTTTT.

The rearrangement uses TRBV7-9 and TRBJ2-7, with D unclear. The germline V gene has CDR1 SEHNR and CDR2 FQNEAQ (reference sequence). Trimming cost V 0 bases and J 2 bases, with 8 bases left between them. The CDR3 length is 14 residues. The CDR3 sequence: CASSLANQAYEQYF. CDR3 coding DNA: TGTGCCAGCAGCTTAGCAAACCAGGCCTACGAGCAGTACTTC.

This chain uses TRBV29-1 with TRBJ1-2; D unresolved. Trimming left V 2 bases short and J 1 base short, with 8 bases between. Germline loops: CDR1 SQVTM, CDR2 ANQGSEA. CDR3 length: 13 residues. The CDR3 coding sequence is TGCAGCGTTGAAAGGGCAGATAACTATGGCTACACCTTC. It yields the protein CSVERADNYGYTF.

The genes are TRBV9 and TRBJ2-3; the D is unclear. V dropped 2 bases and J dropped 2 bases, with 12 bases sitting between them. The CDR3 consists of 15 residues. Germline CDR1 reads SGDLS; CDR2 reads YYNGEE. For the CDR3, the DNA is TGTGCCAGCAGCGTTAATGCCTTATTCACAGATACGCAGTATTTT. Its protein product is CASSVNALFTDTQYF.

The chain recombines TRBV2 with TRBJ2-2; D gene unclear. Germline-derived CDR1 and CDR2 are SNHLY and FYNNEI. The length of the CDR3 is 15 residues. With 3 bases removed from V and 0 bases from J, the gap between germline ends came to 8 bases. The CDR3 reads CASSEVPANTGELFF. CDR3 coding DNA: TGTGCCAGCAGTGAGGTACCCGCGAACACCGGGGAGCTGTTTTTT.

This chain links TRBV6-5 with TRBJ1-4; no firm D call. Trimming took 4 bases from V and 0 from J, leaving 6 bases between them. The CDR3 is made up of 14 amino acids. In germline, CDR1 is MNHEY, CDR2 SVGAGI. The CDR3 protein is CASSSVATNEKLFF. The CDR3 DNA follows: TGTGCCAGCAGTTCGGTCGCAACTAATGAAAAACTGTTTTTT.

For this clone: A junction boundary mismatches the germline segment, possibly from a read error. The J gene is TRBJ2-3, the V gene TRBV6-5, with 8 bases fitting TRBD1. Germline CDR1 is MNHEY and CDR2 is SVGAGI. This CDR3 spans 16 amino acids. CDR3: CASSYWQGALTNTQYF. The CDR3 nucleotides are TGTGCCAGCAGTTACTGGCAGGGGGCCCTCACAAATACGCAGTATTTT.

This clone was counted a single time. The V gene is TRBV2, the J gene TRBJ2-5, with 7 bases lining up with TRBD1. In germline, CDR1 is SNHLY, CDR2 FYNNEI. Trimming at V came to 10 bases and at J to 5 bases, leaving 10 bases not matched to a gene. The CDR3 length is 13 residues. CDR3 amino acids: CAIVTGRQETQYF. The CDR3 DNA is TGTGCCATTGTGACAGGGCGGCAGGAGACCCAGTACTTC. Drawing the rest from reference TRBV2 and TRBJ2-5, the complete variable domain is EPEVTQTPSHQVTQMGQEVILRCVPISNHLYFYWYRQILGQKVEFLVSFYNNEISEKSEIFDDQFSVERPDGSNFTLKIRSTKLEDSAMYFCAIVTGRQETQYFGPGTRLLVL.

The CDR3: CASSQGVGRYEQYF. CDR3 sequence (DNA): TGTGCCAGCAGCCAAGGAGTAGGGAGGTACGAGCAGTACTTC. The gene calls are TRBV4-2 and TRBJ2-7, with D maybe TRBD2 (6 bases). This CDR3 region has 14 residues. Germline CDR1 and CDR2: LGHNA and YNFKEQ. The germline V and J ends were trimmed by 1 base and 4 bases, with 11 bases remaining between them.

Details on this clone: This sample includes further DNA sequences coding for the same CDR3. This rearrangement joins TRBV30 to TRBJ1-4; no definite D call. The CDR3 length is 11 residues. The germline V gene has CDR1 GTSNPN and CDR2 SVGIG (reference sequence). V was cut by 0 bases and J by 7 bases, with 3 bases left in between. The DNA for the CDR3 is TGTGCCTGGAGTGTAGGTGAAAAACTGTTTTTT. It codes for CAWSVGEKLFF.

The chain employs TRBV4-1 and TRBJ2-1, with 9 bases lining up with TRBD2. Germline lookup yields CDR1 MGHRA and CDR2 YSYEKL. CDR3 length equals 14 residues. V trimming: 1 base; J trimming: 9 bases; junction bases outside the gene matches: 4. The CDR3 loop is CASSQGRGGGEQFF. In DNA, the CDR3 is TGCGCCAGCAGCCAAGGGCGGGGGGGCGGTGAGCAGTTCTTC.

This sequence joins TRBV18 and TRBJ2-7, with D perhaps TRBD2 (5 bases). Germline V gene lookup returns CDR1 KGHSH and CDR2 LQKENI. CDR3 length: 15 amino acids. V shed 6 bases and J shed 0 bases, with 15 bases lying between them. For the CDR3, the DNA is TGTGCCAGCTCCCCCGACCGAACTAGCTCCTACGAGCAGTACTTC. Translation: CASSPDRTSSYEQYF.